This T cell receptor beta chain comes out of a study of cytomegalovirus exposure and HLA in healthy donors listed by TCRdb under 2017. Concerning the study at large: An earlier analysis of several hundred of the donors reported 276 Gb of sequence data and roughly 120 million unique TCR beta sequences obtained from some 200 million T cells. An early release covering about 600 HLA-typed donors comprised roughly 300 gigabases of sequencing data and some 79 million unique TCR sequences. Of the roughly 400 genotyped donors, approximately 80% were placed in the genetic ancestry cluster associated with self-reported Caucasian donors. The study was designed to test whether signatures of past pathogen exposure could be identified by cataloging public T cell receptors. The T cell repertoires of around 670 subjects were profiled by immunosequencing and related to cytomegalovirus serostatus. A separate validation cohort of 100 to 150 different subjects was used in addition to the roughly 670-subject first cohort. The study combined high-throughput TCR immunosequencing, statistical association of individual TCRs with disease status, and machine learning to predict cytomegalovirus infection status. In a later analysis, previously published TCR beta repertoires from hundreds of donors were re-analyzed and high-resolution HLA genotyping was added so that TCR occurrence patterns could be studied. Rather than using new phenotypic data, the later analysis identified candidate immune exposures from TCR beta sequences and from how often those sequences occurred across donors. In an earlier analysis of roughly 540 of the donors, high-throughput TCR beta sequencing was used to judge whether each TCR beta V gene segment behaved as functional or pseudogenic. Alongside the repertoire data, information on donor age, sex, ethnicity and CMV serostatus was compiled. In a later genetic analysis, genome-wide SNP genotypes for 398 of the 666 donors were used, and that subset was treated as a discovery cohort. All discovery cohort repertoires had been generated using a single sequencing platform. HLA typing included class I and class II loci at four-digit resolution. The number of donors typed differed by locus, with 629-630 for A, B, C, DRB1 and DQB1, more than 500 for DQA1, over 600 for DPA1, and some 440 for DPB1. Several DR-DQ haplotypes were treated as single units for association and clustering because of strong linkage in the cohort. Among about 410 genotyped donors of the cohort, an average of roughly 230,000 unique TCR beta nucleotide sequences was sequenced per donor, of which roughly 17% were non-productive.

This clone came up a few times. It lacks a known antigen. The input lacks base qualities; no much larger clone sits a single base away. V drops 2 bases and J drops 8 bases, leaving 10 bases in between. CDR1 and CDR2 were assigned from the germline V gene as SGHDT and YYEEEE. From cysteine to phenylalanine, the CDR3 is 12 amino acids long. Just CDR3 DNA is preserved here, 36 bases in frame from base 1. Library method: the immunoSEQ multiplex PCR assay. The multiplex PCR relied on a mix of 60 forward primers for TCR Vbeta segments and 13 reverse primers for TCR Jbeta segments. The CDR3 region of rearranged TCR beta genes was amplified from genomic DNA with a multiplex PCR assay. The Illumina HiSeq System was used to sequence the amplified TCR beta libraries as 87-base-pair reads. Per the source publication's procedure: A later analysis counted some 80 million unique TCR beta chains across the roughly 700 repertoires, and 10 million to 12 million of these chains were shared by at least two donors. A nearest-neighbor algorithm error-corrected the raw reads and collapsed the reads into unique sequences, merging closely related sequences to remove PCR and sequencing errors. V, D and J gene segments were assigned by aligning CDR3 sequences to IMGT reference sequences. For a sequence to be retained, a match of at least six nucleotides to both a V gene segment and a J gene segment was required. Rearrangements were classified as productive when the CDR3 lacked stop codons and remained in frame with V and J, and all other rearrangements were classified as non-productive. CDR3 was defined according to IMGT convention as the region running from the second conserved V-encoded cysteine to the conserved J-encoded phenylalanine. Sequences without an unambiguous match to a single V gene segment were excluded from the earlier analysis of 450 to 750 of the donors. In an earlier analysis of a few hundred of the donors, a V segment was called functional when productive rearrangements were above 56.7%, and segregating when the standard deviation between donors exceeded 5%. A statistical classification framework was built for diagnosing cytomegalovirus status from the catalog of TCR beta chain sequences. In a later analysis, TCR nucleotide sequences were compared against IMGT/GENE-DB human TR gene sequences so that V and J genes could be assigned. In a later analysis, CDR3 sequences and most-parsimonious VDJ recombination scenarios were assigned using the TCRdist pipeline. In a later analysis, each TCR beta chain was defined by its CDR3 amino acid sequence together with its V-gene family, and reads lacking a unique V-gene family were excluded. To address suspected cross-contamination and a sequencing artifact, a later analysis removed a few hundred highly shared, low-generation-probability nucleotide sequences. In a later analysis, a clonal expansion index was calculated for each public chain from normalized within-repertoire ranks of inferred template counts. In a later analysis, generation probabilities were computed with a VDJ recombination model fitted to out-of-frame rearrangements, and the resulting probabilities were checked against IGoR. A later analysis scored TCR-TCR, TCR-HLA and TCR-CMV co-occurrence with hypergeometric tests, applying a repertoire-size bias correction to TCR pairs. In a later analysis, false discovery rates were estimated by permuting HLA or CMV assignments 20 times. In a later analysis, co-occurring TCRs were grouped using DBSCAN, and TCRdist sequence similarity was added for clustering within HLA-allele-positive subsets. Repertoires with fewer than 30,000 or more than 120,000 public chains were left out of co-occurrence clustering, as were a handful of repertoires with anomalous nucleotide sharing. This immuneACCESS table, as held by TCRdb, lists in-frame sequences with V and J called but not all clones. Of the missing ones, under half trace to an unresolved V gene in checked studies; the others have no known cause. The V and J calls and the clone size are those of that table, but D and trimming were determined from the DNA. The sample table contains roughly 170,000 clones; only one count was recorded for more than 80% of them. Jointly, the top ten make up about 4.9% of the sample.

Study-level results and caveats: According to a later analysis, TCR association rates differed among HLA loci, with DRB1 alleles showing the most associated TCRs and HLA-C alleles showing the fewest. Most TCR sequences were seen in very few donors, while some public TCRs were found in many individuals. Because counts were too low, more than 15 rarely observed V segments, including chromosome 9 orphons, were excluded from the earlier analysis of 500 to 700 of the donors. An association between a missense DCLRE1C variant and V-gene and J-gene trimming of TCR beta chains was found in a later genetic analysis and replicated in an independent cohort. The classifier was reported to diagnose cytomegalovirus status with high specificity and sensitivity in both the original cohort and the validation cohort. Correlated functional status among segregating V segments might be attributable to linkage disequilibrium, but an unknown experimental factor could not be ruled out. Because some donors lacked HLA typing at each locus, the association tests relied only on the typed subset. In an earlier analysis of a few hundred of the donors, most TCR beta V segments were observed in productive rearrangements about 87% or about 30% of the time, broadly matching IMGT annotations. In a later genetic analysis, fewer N-insertions in productive TCRs were reported among donors in an Asian-associated ancestry cluster than the roughly 640-donor mean. When HLA alleles, especially DR and DQ, strongly co-occurred, TCR associations were difficult to assign to individual alleles. Presence/absence analyses assumed roughly uniform sequencing depth across donors, an assumption that may not hold. A later analysis associated 17,000 or so TCR beta sequences with specific HLA alleles at a false discovery rate of 0.05. The authors suggested that the approach could potentially be extended to other disease states and immunological phenotypes. A further reported finding was that TCR beta sequences accurately predicted the HLA-A and HLA-B alleles for most subjects in the first cohort. The 87-base-pair reads could not distinguish some IMGT-functional V segments, including TRBV6-2 and TRBV6-3, so those segments were excluded. In a later analysis, several top co-occurrence clusters were reported to appear linked to parvovirus B19, influenza, CMV and Epstein-Barr virus. For the cohort, immune exposure information was limited to CMV serostatus. A few of the identified cytomegalovirus-associated TCR beta chains were confirmed in vitro to be specific for cytomegalovirus antigens. A group of highly shared sequence variants was considered likely to be a technical artifact of the sequencing pipeline. A total of 150 or so TCR beta chains were listed by the study as associated with cytomegalovirus. In this cohort, only TCR beta chains were sequenced, and detectable features were limited by the absence of alpha or paired-chain data. A later analysis found that HLA-associated TCR beta chains were more clonally expanded and had lower generation probabilities than equally common non-associated chains. In a later analysis, most CMV-associated TCR beta chains were found to appear HLA-restricted, with HLA associations seemingly driven largely by CMV exposure.

The cohort comprised some 700 healthy bone marrow donors. At the time of sampling, all cohort members were nominally healthy, though unrecorded immune exposures were likely present. The donor was CMV seronegative and was included in the group of a few hundred seronegative cohort members. A peripheral blood sample was provided by each donor, and peripheral blood mononuclear cells were used for TCR beta sequencing. Genomic DNA extraction from the blood cell samples was performed with the Qiagen DNeasy Blood Extraction Kit. This clonotype was sampled from a man between 18 and 35 years old in good health and CMV-seronegative. Input material: PBMCs. Recombination connected TRBV5-6 to TRBJ1-1; TRBD1 is possibly the D segment (6 matching bases). The sequence in DNA is TGTGCCAGCAGCTTTCTCGACAGGGAAGCTTTCTTT. This is translated as CASSFLDREAFF.